What follows are 9 T cell receptor beta chains derived from one specimen sequenced in a study of T-cell memory formation after mild COVID-19. MiXCR was run by TCRdb on the 5' RACE reads, yielding one entry per CDR3 protein. The table has roughly 560,000 distinct CDR3 sequences, around 20% seen once. The source material was PBMCs or a T cell subset sorted from them (not recorded which). These receptors were taken from an adult woman who had mild COVID-19 (a few samples of this study predate the infection). Cell type and time point are not known.

The chain joins TRBV7-6 to TRBJ1-5, with 11 bases that match TRBD1. J gave up 3 bases and V 4 bases, and 2 bases lay outside the gene matches. Germline lookup yields CDR1 SGHVS and CDR2 FNYEAQ. The CDR3 sequence is 15 residues long. The CDR3, as DNA: TGTGCCAGCAGCTCGGGACAGGGGGTCAATCAGCCCCAGCATTTT. Translating it yields CASSSGQGVNQPQHF.

To note about this clonotype: An end of the junction differs from the germline gene, which may be a read error. This chain connects TRBV2 to TRBJ1-1; D not certain. Germline V gene data show CDR1 as SNHLY and CDR2 as FYNNEI. This CDR3 region has 13 residues. The chain's CDR3 is CASREDWNTEAFF. As DNA, the CDR3 is TGTGCCAGCAGGGAAGACTGGAACACTGAAGCTTTCTTT.

The CDR3 here is CASSVASGIGLGQYF. In DNA, the CDR3 is TGTGCCAGCAGCGTAGCTAGCGGGATCGGGCTAGGGCAGTATTTT. This rearrangement joins TRBV9 to TRBJ2-3; 9 bases line up with TRBD2. Germline V gene data show CDR1 as SGDLS and CDR2 as YYNGEE. CDR3 size: 15 residues. V was pared by 0 bases and J by 11 bases, with 10 bases of the junction left unmatched.

CDR3 sequence: CASSLTTGYTEAFF. The CDR3 DNA sequence: TGTGCCAGCAGCTTGACCACCGGATACACTGAAGCTTTCTTT. J is TRBJ1-1 and V is TRBV5-5; D not resolved. The CDR3 is 14 residues long. CDR1 SGHKS and CDR2 YYEKEE come from the germline V gene (reference sequence). Trimming removed 1 base at V and 3 bases at J, with 10 bases between.

This clonotype was detected only a few times. The chain carries TRBV7-8 and TRBJ1-1; D is uncertain. Trimming left V 2 bases short and J 4 bases short, with 8 bases between. The CDR3 covers 13 residues. Germline CDR1 and CDR2: SGHVS and FQNEAQ. CDR3 in DNA: TGTGCCAGCAGCTTAATGGCAGCCACTGAAGCTTTCTTT. Protein sequence: CASSLMAATEAFF.

The V and J genes are TRBV4-3 and TRBJ2-2; D is perhaps TRBD1 or TRBD2 (5 bases each). The CDR3 covers 13 residues. Germline V gene sequence: CDR1 LGHNA, CDR2 YSLEER. V lost 1 base to trimming and J lost 9 bases, with 9 bases between them. CDR3 in amino acids: CASSQAGTRELFF. The CDR3 bases are TGCGCCAGCAGCCAAGCGGGGACCCGGGAGCTGTTTTTT.

This clonotype was counted a few times. J is TRBJ2-3 and V is TRBV5-1; D may be TRBD1 or TRBD2 (5 bases each). This CDR3 region has 13 residues. V was clipped by 4 bases and J by 1 base, with 7 bases between them. Germline V gives CDR1 SGHRS, CDR2 YFSETQ. The CDR3 nucleotides read TGCGCCAGCAGCCCGGGGCGCACAGATACGCAGTATTTT. Its protein product is CASSPGRTDTQYF.

The V call is TRBV7-9, the J call TRBJ1-4, with a weak D call TRBD1 (5 bases). V lost 7 bases, J lost 8 bases, and 14 bases lay in between. Germline loops: CDR1 SEHNR, CDR2 FQNEAQ (reference sequence). This CDR3 region has 13 residues. CDR3 bases: TGTGCCAGCATCAACGGGGCTGCAGAAAAACTGTTTTTT. Amino acid sequence: CASINGAAEKLFF.

This sequence joins TRBV7-6 and TRBJ2-1; 13 bases are shared with TRBD2. V lost 5 bases to trimming and J lost 4 bases; unmatched junction nucleotides: 5. Germline lookup yields CDR1 SGHVS and CDR2 FNYEAQ. CDR3 size: 16 residues. CDR3 bases: TGTGCCAGCAGCGAAGGGACTAGCGGGGCGTACAATGAGCAGTTCTTC. Amino acid sequence: CASSEGTSGAYNEQFF. Using reference TRBV7-6 and TRBJ2-1 for the parts outside the CDR3, the full variable domain is GAGVSQSPRYKVTKRGQDVALRCDPISGHVSLYWYRQALGQGPEFLTYFNYEAQQDKSGLPNDRFSAERPEGSISTLTIQRTEQRDSAMYRCASSEGTSGAYNEQFFGPGTRLTVL.